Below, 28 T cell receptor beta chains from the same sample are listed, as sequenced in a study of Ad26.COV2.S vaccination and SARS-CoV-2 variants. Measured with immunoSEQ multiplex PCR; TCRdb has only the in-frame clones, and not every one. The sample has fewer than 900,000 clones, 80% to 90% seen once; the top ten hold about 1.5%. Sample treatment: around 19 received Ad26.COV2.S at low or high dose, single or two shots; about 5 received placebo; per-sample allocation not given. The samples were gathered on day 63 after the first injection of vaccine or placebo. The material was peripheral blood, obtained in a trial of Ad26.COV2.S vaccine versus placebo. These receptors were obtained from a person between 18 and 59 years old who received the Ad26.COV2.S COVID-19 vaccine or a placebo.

CDR3 in DNA: TGTGCCAGCAGCCGCTCCTACGAGCAGTACTTC. This encodes CASSRSYEQYF. V usage is TRBV7-9 and J usage is TRBJ2-7; the D is unclear. Germline assignment: CDR1 SEHNR and CDR2 FQNEAQ (reference sequence). V was trimmed by 5 bases and J by 0 bases, leaving 2 bases between them. The CDR3 has 11 amino acids.

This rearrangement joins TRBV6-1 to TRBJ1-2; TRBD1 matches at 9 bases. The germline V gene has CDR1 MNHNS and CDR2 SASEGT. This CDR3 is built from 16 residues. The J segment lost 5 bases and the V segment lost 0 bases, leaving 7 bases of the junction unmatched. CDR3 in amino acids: CASSEASTGGGYGYTF. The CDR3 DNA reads TGTGCCAGCAGTGAAGCCTCAACAGGGGGCGGGTATGGCTACACCTTC.

The CDR3 here is CASRGETRRETQYF. The DNA for the CDR3 is TGTGCCAGCAGGGGGGAGACTAGAAGAGAGACCCAGTACTTC. The chain recombines TRBV2 with TRBJ2-5; D possibly corresponds to TRBD2 (6 bases). The germline CDR1 and CDR2 sequences are SNHLY and FYNNEI. V was cut by 6 bases and J by 4 bases, with 15 bases left in between. CDR3 length: 14 amino acids.

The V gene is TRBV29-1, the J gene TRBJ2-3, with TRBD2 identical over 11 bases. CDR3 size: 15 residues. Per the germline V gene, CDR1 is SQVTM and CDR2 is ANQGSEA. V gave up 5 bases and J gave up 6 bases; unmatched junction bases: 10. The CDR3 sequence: CSVMGTSGSVDTQYF. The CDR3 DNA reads TGCAGCGTTATGGGGACTAGCGGTTCGGTCGATACGCAGTATTTT.

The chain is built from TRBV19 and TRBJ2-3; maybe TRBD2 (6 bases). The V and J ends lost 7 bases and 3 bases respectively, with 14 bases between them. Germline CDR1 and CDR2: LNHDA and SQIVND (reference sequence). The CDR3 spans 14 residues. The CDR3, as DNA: TGTGCCAGTACCCCACGGCGGGGTACAGATACGCAGTATTTT. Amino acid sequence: CASTPRRGTDTQYF.

CDR3 residues: CATSDPTGGDYGYTF. The CDR3 region has the DNA TGTGCCACCAGTGACCCGACAGGGGGTGACTATGGCTACACCTTC. The rearrangement joins TRBV24-1 to TRBJ1-2, with TRBD1 matching 9 bases. Trimming took 4 bases from V and 3 from J; bases not matched to a gene: 5. Per germline, CDR1 KGHDR and CDR2 SFDVKD. The CDR3 totals 15 residues.

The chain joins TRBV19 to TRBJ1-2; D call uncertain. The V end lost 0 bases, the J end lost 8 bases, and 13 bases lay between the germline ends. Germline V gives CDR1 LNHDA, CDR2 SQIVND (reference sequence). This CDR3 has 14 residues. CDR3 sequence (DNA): TGTGCCAGTAGTATAGACCGGGGTCGAGAAGGCTACACCTTC. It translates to CASSIDRGREGYTF. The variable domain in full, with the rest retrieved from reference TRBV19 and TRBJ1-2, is DGGITQSPKYLFRKEGQNVTLSCEQNLNHDAMYWYRQDPGQGLRLIYYSQIVNDFQKGDIAEGYSVSREKKESFPLTVTSAQKNPTAFYLCASSIDRGREGYTFGSGTRLTVV.

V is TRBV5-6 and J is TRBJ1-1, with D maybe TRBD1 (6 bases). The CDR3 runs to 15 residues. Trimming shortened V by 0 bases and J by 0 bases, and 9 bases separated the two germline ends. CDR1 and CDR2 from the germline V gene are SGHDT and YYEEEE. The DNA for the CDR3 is TGTGCCAGCAGCTTGGGAGGGGGAATGAACACTGAAGCTTTCTTT. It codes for CASSLGGGMNTEAFF.

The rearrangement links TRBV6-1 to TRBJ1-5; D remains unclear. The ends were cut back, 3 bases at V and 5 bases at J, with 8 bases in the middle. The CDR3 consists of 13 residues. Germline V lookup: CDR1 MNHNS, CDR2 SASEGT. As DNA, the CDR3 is TGTGCCAGCAGTGACGGGTGGGATCAGCCCCAGCATTTT. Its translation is CASSDGWDQPQHF.

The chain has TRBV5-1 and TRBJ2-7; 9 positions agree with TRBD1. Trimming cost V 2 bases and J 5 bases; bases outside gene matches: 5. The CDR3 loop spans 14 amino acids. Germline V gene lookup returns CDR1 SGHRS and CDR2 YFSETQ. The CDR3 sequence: CASSFAGQGNEQYF. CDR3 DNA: TGCGCCAGCAGCTTCGCAGGACAGGGGAACGAGCAGTACTTC.

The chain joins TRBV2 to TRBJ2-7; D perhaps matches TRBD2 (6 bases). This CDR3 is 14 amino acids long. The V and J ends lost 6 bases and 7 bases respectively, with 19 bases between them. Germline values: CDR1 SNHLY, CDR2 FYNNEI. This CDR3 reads CASSPRRQEGEQYF. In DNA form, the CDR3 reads TGTGCCAGCAGCCCGAGGCGGCAGGAGGGTGAGCAGTACTTC.

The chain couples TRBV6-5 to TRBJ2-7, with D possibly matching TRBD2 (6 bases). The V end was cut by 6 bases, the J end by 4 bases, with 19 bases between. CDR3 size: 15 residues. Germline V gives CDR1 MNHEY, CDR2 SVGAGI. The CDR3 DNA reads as TGTGCCAGCAGCCGGGAGTCCTTACGGGGGTACGAGCAGTACTTC. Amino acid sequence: CASSRESLRGYEQYF.

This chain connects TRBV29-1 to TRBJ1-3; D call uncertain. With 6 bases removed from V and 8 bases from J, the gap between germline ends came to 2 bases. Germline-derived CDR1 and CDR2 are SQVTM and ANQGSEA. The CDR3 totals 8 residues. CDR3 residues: CSVHTIYF. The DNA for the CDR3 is TGCAGCGTACACACCATATATTTT.

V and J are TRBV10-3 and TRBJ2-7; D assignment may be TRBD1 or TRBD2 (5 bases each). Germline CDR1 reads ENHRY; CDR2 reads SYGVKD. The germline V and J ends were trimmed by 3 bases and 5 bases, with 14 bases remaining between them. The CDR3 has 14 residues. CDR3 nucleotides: TGTGCCATCAGTGACAAAGGGGTCGGGAACGAGCAGTACTTC. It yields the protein CAISDKGVGNEQYF.

The CDR3 loop is CASSHPSSGFTDTQYF. The CDR3 nucleotides read TGTGCCAGCAGCCACCCTTCTAGCGGATTCACAGATACGCAGTATTTT. This chain links TRBV3-1 (or the pseudogene TRBV3-2) with TRBJ2-3; 7 nucleotides align to TRBD2. J was trimmed by 2 bases and V by 3 bases; bases with no gene match: 8. The CDR3 extends over 16 amino acids. The germline V gene has CDR1 LGHDT and CDR2 YNNKEL (reference sequence).

The DNA for the CDR3 is TGTGCCAGCAGCTCGGGACTAGCGGGAGGGCCCTCCTACAATGAGCAGTTCTTC. Encoded protein: CASSSGLAGGPSYNEQFF. The chain uses TRBV7-9 and TRBJ2-1; 16 nucleotides match TRBD2. This CDR3 spans 18 amino acids. V was clipped by 4 bases and J by 0 bases; unmatched bases: 3. Per germline, CDR1 SEHNR and CDR2 FQNEAQ (reference sequence).

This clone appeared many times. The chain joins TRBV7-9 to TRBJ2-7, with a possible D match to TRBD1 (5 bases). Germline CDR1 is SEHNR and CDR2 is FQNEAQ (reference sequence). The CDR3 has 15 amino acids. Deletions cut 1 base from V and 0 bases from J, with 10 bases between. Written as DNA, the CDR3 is TGTGCCAGCAGCTTAGGGGGCACCTACTCCTACGAGCAGTACTTC. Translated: CASSLGGTYSYEQYF. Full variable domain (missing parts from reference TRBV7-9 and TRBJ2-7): DTGVSQNPRHKITKRGQNVTFRCDPISEHNRLYWYRQTLGQGPEFLTYFQNEAQLEKSRLLSDRFSAERPKGSFSTLEIQRTEQGDSAMYLCASSLGGTYSYEQYFGPGTRLTVT.

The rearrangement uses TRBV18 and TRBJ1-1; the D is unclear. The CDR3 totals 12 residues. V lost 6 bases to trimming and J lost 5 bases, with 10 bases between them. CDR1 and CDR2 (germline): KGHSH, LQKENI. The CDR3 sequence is CASSSRETEAFF. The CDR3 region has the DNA TGTGCCAGCTCTTCGAGGGAAACTGAAGCTTTCTTT.

CDR3 residues: CASSFQGASTDTQYF. CDR3 nucleotide sequence: TGTGCCAGCAGCTTCCAGGGGGCCAGCACAGATACGCAGTATTTT. The chain is built from TRBV5-8 and TRBJ2-3, with 8 bases aligning to TRBD1. The germline gives CDR1 SGHTS, CDR2 YDEGEE. V lost 2 bases and J lost 0; bases outside the gene matches: 2. The CDR3 is 15 residues long.

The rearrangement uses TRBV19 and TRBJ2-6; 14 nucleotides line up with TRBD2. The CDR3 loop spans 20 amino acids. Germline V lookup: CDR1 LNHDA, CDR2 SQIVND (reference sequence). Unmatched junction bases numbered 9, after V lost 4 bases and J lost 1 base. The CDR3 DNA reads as TGTGCCAGTAGTACCTCGGGACTAGCGGGAGCTGGATCTGGGGCCAACGTCCTGACTTTC. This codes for CASSTSGLAGAGSGANVLTF.

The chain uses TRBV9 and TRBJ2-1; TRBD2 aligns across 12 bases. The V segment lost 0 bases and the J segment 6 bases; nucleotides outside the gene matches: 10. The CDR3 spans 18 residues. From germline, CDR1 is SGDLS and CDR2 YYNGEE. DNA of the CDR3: TGTGCCAGCAGCGTAGGTTACCTAGCGGGAGGGCCGGGCAATGAGCAGTTCTTC. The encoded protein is CASSVGYLAGGPGNEQFF.

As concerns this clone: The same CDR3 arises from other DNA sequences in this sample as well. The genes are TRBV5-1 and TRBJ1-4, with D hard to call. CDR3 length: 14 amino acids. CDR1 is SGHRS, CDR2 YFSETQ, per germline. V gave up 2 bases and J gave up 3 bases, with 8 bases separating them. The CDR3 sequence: CASSFGQSNEKLFF. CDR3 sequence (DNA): TGCGCCAGCAGCTTTGGGCAATCTAATGAAAAACTGTTTTTT.

The CDR3 DNA reads TGTGCCAGCAGCGTAGAGCCTGGACGGGCCTACGAGCAGTACTTC. Translated, it gives CASSVEPGRAYEQYF. This chain links TRBV9 with TRBJ2-7; D remains unclear. V was trimmed by 0 bases and J by 2 bases, leaving 12 bases between them. CDR3 length: 15 amino acids. The V gene's germline CDR1 is SGDLS and CDR2 YYNGEE.

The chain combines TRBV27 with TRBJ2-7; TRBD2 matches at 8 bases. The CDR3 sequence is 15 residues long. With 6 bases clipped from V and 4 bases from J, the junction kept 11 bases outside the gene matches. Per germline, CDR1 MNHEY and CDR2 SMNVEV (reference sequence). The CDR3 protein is CASRRIAGPAYEQYF. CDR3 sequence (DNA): TGTGCCAGCAGACGTATAGCGGGACCGGCTTACGAGCAGTACTTC.

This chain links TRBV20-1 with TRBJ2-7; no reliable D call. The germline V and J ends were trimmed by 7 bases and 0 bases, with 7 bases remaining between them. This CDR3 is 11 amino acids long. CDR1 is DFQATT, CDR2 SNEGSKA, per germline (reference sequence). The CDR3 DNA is TGCAGTGGGTCAGCCTCCTACGAGCAGTACTTC. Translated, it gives CSGSASYEQYF.

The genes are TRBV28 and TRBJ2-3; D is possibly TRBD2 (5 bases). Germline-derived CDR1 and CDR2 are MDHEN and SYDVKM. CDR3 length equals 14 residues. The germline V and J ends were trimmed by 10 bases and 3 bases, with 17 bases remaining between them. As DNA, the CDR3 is TGTGCCATTCTGCGGCGAGGGCGGACAGATACGCAGTATTTT. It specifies CAILRRGRTDTQYF.

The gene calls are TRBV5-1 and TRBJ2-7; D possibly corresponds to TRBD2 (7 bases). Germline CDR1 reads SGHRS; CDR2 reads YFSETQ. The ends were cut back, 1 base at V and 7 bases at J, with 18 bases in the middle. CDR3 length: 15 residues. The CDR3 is CASSLRVAGAGEQYF. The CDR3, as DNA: TGCGCCAGCAGCTTGCGGGTCGCGGGGGCGGGGGAGCAGTACTTC.

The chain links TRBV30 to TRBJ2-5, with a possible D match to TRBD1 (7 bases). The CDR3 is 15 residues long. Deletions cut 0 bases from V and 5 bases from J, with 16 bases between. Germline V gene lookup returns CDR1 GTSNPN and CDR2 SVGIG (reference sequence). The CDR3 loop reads CAWSVLEGAEETQYF. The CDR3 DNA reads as TGTGCCTGGAGTGTACTGGAGGGGGCCGAGGAGACCCAGTACTTC.